Each of the 17 T cell receptor beta chains below was sequenced from the same sample in a study of T-cell memory formation after mild COVID-19. TCRdb re-derived calls from the 5' RACE reads in MiXCR, one entry per CDR3 protein. The profile shows 350,000 to 500,000 distinct CDR3 sequences, approximately 18% of them singletons. The sample was PBMCs or a T cell subset sorted from them (not recorded which). The receptor set was obtained from a man younger than 35 who had mild COVID-19 (a few samples of this study predate the infection). Cell type and time point are not known.

The sample holds a few counts of this clonotype. V and J are TRBV29-1 and TRBJ2-5; TRBD1 agrees at 10 bases. The V gene end was trimmed by 2 bases and the J gene end by 6 bases; junction bases not matched to a gene: 6. CDR1 is SQVTM and CDR2 is ANQGSEA in the germline V gene. CDR3 length equals 14 residues. The CDR3 loop is CSVERDRGMKTQYF. The CDR3 DNA follows: TGCAGCGTTGAACGGGACAGGGGTATGAAGACCCAGTACTTC.

This clonotype has ten or more counts. CDR3 nucleotides: TGCGCCAGCAGCCCGGGACAGGGGAACTATGGCTACACCTTC. As protein: CASSPGQGNYGYTF. The gene calls are TRBV5-1 and TRBJ1-2; 10 bases are shared with TRBD1. The CDR3 extends over 14 amino acids. Germline assignment: CDR1 SGHRS and CDR2 YFSETQ. With 4 bases clipped from V and 2 bases from J, the junction kept 2 bases outside the gene matches.

Only a few counts were recorded for this clonotype. V is TRBV5-1 and J is TRBJ2-3, with D tentatively TRBD1 (5 bases). The germline V gene encodes CDR1 SGHRS and CDR2 YFSETQ. The CDR3 runs 15 residues. V lost 0 bases, J lost 4 bases, and 12 bases lay in between. CDR3 nucleotides: TGCGCCAGCAGCTTGGACTGGGGCTATGCAGATACGCAGTATTTT. This encodes CASSLDWGYADTQYF. Full variable domain (remainder filled in from reference TRBV5-1 and TRBJ2-3): KAGVTQTPRYLIKTRGQQVTLSCSPISGHRSVSWYQQTPGQGLQFLFEYFSETQRNKGNFPGRFSGRQFSNSRSEMNVSTLELGDSALYLCASSLDWGYADTQYFGPGTRLTVL.

The chain is built from TRBV5-1 and TRBJ1-1, with a possible D match to TRBD1 (6 bases). CDR3 length: 17 residues. V lost 0 bases to trimming and J lost 0 bases, with 15 bases between them. Germline values: CDR1 SGHRS, CDR2 YFSETQ. The CDR3 region has the DNA TGCGCCAGCAGCTTGGCGGGTACAGGGAGGCTGAACACTGAAGCTTTCTTT. Amino acids: CASSLAGTGRLNTEAFF.

This clonotype was counted only a few times. This chain joins TRBV19 and TRBJ2-3, with unresolved D. Trimming stripped 1 base from V and 10 bases from J, with 6 bases between. In germline, CDR1 is LNHDA, CDR2 SQIVND (reference sequence). The CDR3 is 11 amino acids. The CDR3 loop is CASSIGVAQYF. CDR3 DNA: TGTGCCAGTAGTATAGGTGTCGCGCAGTATTTT.

J is TRBJ2-7 and V is TRBV2; 7 bases agree with TRBD2. The J segment lost 2 bases and the V segment lost 3 bases, leaving 10 bases of the junction unmatched. Germline assignment: CDR1 SNHLY and CDR2 FYNNEI. The CDR3 is made up of 16 amino acids. CDR3 nucleotide sequence: TGTGCCAGCAGTGAGTTGGGGGGGTCTACTCCCTACGAGCAGTACTTC. This encodes CASSELGGSTPYEQYF.

This clonotype was detected a few times. V and J are TRBV7-9 and TRBJ1-2, with 9 bases that match TRBD1. The CDR3 runs 14 residues. The germline CDR1 and CDR2 sequences are SEHNR and FQNEAQ (reference sequence). J was trimmed by 4 bases and V by 6 bases; bases with no gene match: 6. CDR3 in DNA: TGTGCCAGCAGTTCAAGGGACAGGGCCTATGGCTACACCTTC. It yields the protein CASSSRDRAYGYTF.

The rearrangement joins TRBV6-2 or TRBV6-3 to TRBJ2-7; 7 bases are a match to TRBD1. CDR3 length: 15 residues. The germline CDR1 and CDR2 sequences are MNHEY and SVGEGT. V shed 2 bases and J 2 bases; nucleotides not matched to a gene: 6. The CDR3 loop is CASSYNRDSPYEQYV. As DNA, the CDR3 is TGTGCCAGCAGTTACAATCGGGACAGCCCCTACGAGCAGTACGTC.

The table lists this clonotype with a few counts. The V call is TRBV28, the J call TRBJ1-1; maybe TRBD1 (6 bases). Per germline, CDR1 MDHEN and CDR2 SYDVKM. V lost 3 bases, J lost 10 bases, and 18 bases lay in between. The CDR3 consists of 14 residues. The CDR3 is CASSFGGSYQIAFF. As DNA, the CDR3 is TGTGCCAGCAGTTTCGGGGGCAGCTACCAGATAGCTTTCTTT.

This clonotype was picked up many times. CDR3 nucleotide sequence: TGCAGCGTTGATCGGGGTAACACTGAAGCTTTCTTT. Translated: CSVDRGNTEAFF. This sequence joins TRBV29-1 and TRBJ1-1; D unresolved. Germline lookup yields CDR1 SQVTM and CDR2 ANQGSEA. The V and J ends lost 3 bases and 2 bases respectively, with 7 bases between them. This CDR3 has 12 amino acids.

This clonotype turned up a few times. The rearrangement joins TRBV27 to TRBJ2-3; TRBD2 matches at 8 bases. Germline V CDR1 and CDR2: MNHEY, SMNVEV (reference sequence). This CDR3 contains 19 residues. J was trimmed by 1 base and V by 2 bases; bases with no gene match: 14. CDR3 in amino acids: CASSLAYSFGGARTDTQYF. The DNA of the CDR3 is TGTGCCAGCAGTTTAGCGTATTCGTTCGGGGGGGCCCGCACAGATACGCAGTATTTT.

This rearrangement joins TRBV4-1 to TRBJ1-1; D perhaps matches TRBD1 (5 bases). The germline CDR1 and CDR2 sequences are MGHRA and YSYEKL. V dropped 0 bases and J dropped 0 bases, with 8 bases sitting between them. The CDR3 spans 15 residues. The CDR3 DNA is TGCGCCAGCAGCCAAGAGGGACGGATGAACACTGAAGCTTTCTTT. Translation: CASSQEGRMNTEAFF.

This clonotype was seen many times. The chain links TRBV7-6 to TRBJ1-5, with D unclear. Looked up from germline, CDR1 is SGHVS and CDR2 is FNYEAQ. This CDR3 contains 13 residues. The V and J ends lost 1 base and 6 bases respectively, with 7 bases between them. CDR3 region: CASSLGAGQPQHF. The DNA of the CDR3 is TGTGCCAGCAGCTTAGGTGCGGGTCAGCCCCAGCATTTT.

The chain employs TRBV11-1 and TRBJ2-2, with 8 bases fitting TRBD1. The ends lost 0 bases at V and 7 bases at J; junction bases unmatched: 4. Germline V lookup: CDR1 SGHAT, CDR2 FQDESV (reference sequence). The CDR3 spans 15 residues. The CDR3 spells CASSLAAGGNGELFF. The CDR3 coding sequence is TGTGCCAGCAGCTTAGCGGCAGGGGGCAACGGGGAGCTGTTTTTT.

This clonotype came up a few times. CDR3 DNA: TGCAGTGCCGAAGGCGATAATCAGCCCCAGCATTTT. Amino acid sequence: CSAEGDNQPQHF. The chain employs TRBV20-1 and TRBJ1-5; no clear D. Germline V gives CDR1 DFQATT, CDR2 SNEGSKA (reference sequence). The CDR3 spans 12 residues. V lost 6 bases and J 4 bases, leaving 10 bases between the germline ends.

This clonotype was observed a handful of times. The rearrangement joins TRBV5-5 to TRBJ2-5, with a possible D match to TRBD1 (5 bases). Germline V lookup: CDR1 SGHKS, CDR2 YYEKEE (reference sequence). Trimming pared 0 bases from V and 0 bases from J, leaving 6 bases between. The CDR3 is made up of 14 amino acids. Written as DNA, the CDR3 is TGTGCCAGCAGCTTGGACAGGTACCAAGAGACCCAGTACTTC. As protein: CASSLDRYQETQYF.

The chain couples TRBV20-1 to TRBJ2-7; D is ambiguous. Trimming took 5 bases from V and 1 from J, leaving 12 bases between them. From germline, CDR1 is DFQATT and CDR2 SNEGSKA (reference sequence). This CDR3 has 13 residues. The CDR3 DNA reads TGCAGTGCTGGCCCCATAGATTCCTACGAGCAGTACTTC. This codes for CSAGPIDSYEQYF.